This entry lists 18 T cell receptor beta chains sequenced from one sample in a study of response to subunit inactivated influenza vaccine. Each CDR3 protein is one row after TCRdb ran MiXCR on the RT-PCR reads. The table has about 500,000 distinct CDR3 sequences, about 15% seen once; the top ten hold less than 4%. This material consisted of CD4+ T cells sorted from PBMCs, taken less than 30 months after vaccination. The receptors come from a man aged 50-75 years who received an inactivated influenza vaccine.

This clonotype came up many times. The chain joins TRBV5-1 to TRBJ2-5, with D tentatively TRBD1 (6 bases). V lost 5 bases and J lost 3, with 8 bases in between. From germline, CDR1 is SGHRS and CDR2 YFSETQ. The CDR3 runs 12 residues. The chain's CDR3 is CASRTGEETQYF. For the CDR3, the DNA is TGCGCCAGCAGGACAGGAGAAGAGACCCAGTACTTC.

The CDR3 reads CAISKDSPGYNEQFF. The CDR3 nucleotides read TGTGCCATCAGTAAAGACAGTCCCGGCTACAATGAGCAGTTCTTC. V is TRBV10-3 and J is TRBJ2-1; weak D call: TRBD1 (5 bases). The CDR3 totals 15 residues. Germline assignment: CDR1 ENHRY and CDR2 SYGVKD. V dropped 5 bases and J dropped 3 bases, with 14 bases sitting between them.

V usage is TRBV7-2 and J usage is TRBJ2-3; D possibly matches TRBD1 or TRBD2 (5 bases each). V lost 11 bases and J 4 bases, leaving 13 bases between the germline ends. There are 12 residues in the CDR3. Looked up from germline, CDR1 is SGHTA and CDR2 is FQGNSA. The CDR3 nucleotides are TGTGCCTGGGGATGGGGGTCAGATACGCAGTATTTT. This gives the protein CAWGWGSDTQYF.

This clonotype was detected a few times. V gene TRBV29-1 combines with J gene TRBJ2-1; tentatively, D is TRBD2 (5 bases). The V gene lost 0 bases and the J gene lost 7 bases, with 16 bases spanning the gap. The CDR3 is 15 amino acids. Per the germline V gene, CDR1 is SQVTM and CDR2 is ANQGSEA. In DNA, the CDR3 is TGCAGCGTTGAAGATCGGAGGAACCGGCCGAATGAGCAGTTCTTC. This codes for CSVEDRRNRPNEQFF.

The V gene is TRBV7-9, the J gene TRBJ1-2; no reliable D call. Germline loops: CDR1 SEHNR, CDR2 FQNEAQ (reference sequence). Trimming shortened V by 4 bases and J by 4 bases, and 19 bases separated the two germline ends. The CDR3 spans 16 residues. CDR3 loop: CASSSPTAGHSYGYTF. The DNA of the CDR3 is TGTGCCAGCAGCTCGCCAACGGCAGGTCATTCCTATGGCTACACCTTC.

This clonotype was observed a handful of times. The rearrangement joins TRBV11-2 to TRBJ1-3; D is uncertain. Germline V lookup: CDR1 SGHAT, CDR2 FQNNGV. The ends were cut back, 1 base at V and 1 base at J, with 8 bases in the middle. The length of the CDR3 is 15 residues. The CDR3 coding sequence is TGTGCCAGCAGCTTAGCGTACGGGTCTGGAAACACCATATATTTT. Protein product: CASSLAYGSGNTIYF. Combining the CDR3 with reference TRBV11-2 and TRBJ1-3 gives the whole variable domain EAGVAQSPRYKIIEKRQSVAFWCNPISGHATLYWYQQILGQGPKLLIQFQNNGVVDDSQLPKDRFSAERLKGVDSTLKIQPAKLEDSAVYLCASSLAYGSGNTIYFGEGSWLTVV.

This clonotype was found a few times. The chain is built from TRBV11-2 and TRBJ2-3, with TRBD2 matching 11 bases. This CDR3 has 16 amino acids. V gave up 5 bases and J gave up 2 bases; unmatched junction bases: 6. Germline values: CDR1 SGHAT, CDR2 FQNNGV. The DNA for the CDR3 is TGTGCCAGCAGCCCAACTAGCGGGGGCCCCACAGATACGCAGTATTTT. Translated: CASSPTSGGPTDTQYF.

The J gene is TRBJ2-1, the V gene TRBV10-3, with 8 bases fitting TRBD2. The CDR3 length is 16 residues. With 11 bases clipped from V and 7 bases from J, the junction kept 19 bases outside the gene matches. Germline V CDR1 and CDR2: ENHRY, SYGVKD. The CDR3 DNA is TGTGCCTCCACGGTTACTAGCGGTGATTCCAATAATGAGCAGTTCTTC. Amino acid sequence: CASTVTSGDSNNEQFF.

The chain recombines TRBV6-5 with TRBJ1-1, with D unresolved. Germline V lookup: CDR1 MNHEY, CDR2 SVGAGI. CDR3 length equals 15 residues. V lost 2 bases to trimming and J lost 5 bases, with 15 bases between them. The CDR3 sequence: CASSYIGGRWTEAFF. The DNA for the CDR3 is TGTGCCAGCAGTTACATTGGCGGAAGATGGACTGAAGCTTTCTTT.

The table lists this clonotype with a few counts. The chain combines TRBV28 with TRBJ2-3; TRBD2 might be the D (6 bases). V dropped 5 bases and J dropped 4 bases, with 16 bases sitting between them. Germline assignment: CDR1 MDHEN and CDR2 SYDVKM. This CDR3 comprises 15 residues. CDR3 in DNA: TGTGCCAGCAGTCCAGCCTTCGGGGAGGCAGATACGCAGTATTTT. Translation gives CASSPAFGEADTQYF.

The chain uses TRBV3-1 and TRBJ2-5, with a weak D call TRBD2 (7 bases). The V gene's germline CDR1 is LGHDT and CDR2 YNNKEL (reference sequence). Trimming shortened V by 7 bases and J by 2 bases, and 14 bases separated the two germline ends. This CDR3 is 14 amino acids long. CDR3 in amino acids: CASKRDTIQETQYF. In DNA form, the CDR3 reads TGTGCCAGCAAGCGGGACACTATACAAGAGACCCAGTACTTC.

The chain joins TRBV14 to TRBJ2-5, with D uncertain. Trimming removed 4 bases from V and 0 bases from J, with 12 bases in between. The germline CDR1 and CDR2 sequences are SGHDN and FVKESK. This CDR3 spans 15 amino acids. The CDR3 loop reads CASSLLGRYQETQYF. In DNA, the CDR3 is TGTGCCAGCAGCCTATTAGGACGGTACCAAGAGACCCAGTACTTC.

This sequence joins TRBV7-9 and TRBJ1-1, with D possibly matching TRBD1 (5 bases). V lost 9 bases to trimming and J lost 5 bases, with 19 bases between them. CDR3 length equals 14 residues. Germline CDR1 and CDR2: SEHNR and FQNEAQ (reference sequence). The CDR3 DNA reads as TGTGCCAGTGGGGGGGGATCCGGAGGGACTGAAGCTTTCTTT. Amino acid sequence: CASGGGSGGTEAFF.

This clonotype has a handful of counts. The gene calls are TRBV12-3 or TRBV12-4 and TRBJ2-2; D possibly uses TRBD1 or TRBD2 (5 bases each). V was shortened by 8 bases and J by 2 bases, with 15 bases between the two germline ends. This CDR3 contains 15 residues. This CDR3 reads CASRPGPINTGELFF. In nucleotides, the CDR3 is TGTGCCAGCCGACCGGGGCCGATTAACACCGGGGAGCTGTTTTTT.

This clonotype was counted ten times or more. The chain recombines TRBV15 with TRBJ1-1; 7 bases are a match to TRBD1. The length of the CDR3 is 15 residues. In germline, CDR1 is LNHNV, CDR2 YYDKDF (reference sequence). The V gene end was trimmed by 2 bases and the J gene end by 0 bases; junction bases not matched to a gene: 3. The CDR3 region has the DNA TGTGCCACCAGCAGATCAGGACAGGTGAACACTGAAGCTTTCTTT. Residues: CATSRSGQVNTEAFF.

The chain has TRBV19 and TRBJ1-1, with D unresolved. This CDR3 spans 13 amino acids. Germline CDR1 and CDR2: LNHDA and SQIVND (reference sequence). V dropped 5 bases and J dropped 3 bases, with 10 bases sitting between them. CDR3 DNA sequence: TGTGCCAGTAGTCCCCACCGGTACACTGAAGCTTTCTTT. It translates to CASSPHRYTEAFF.

This chain uses TRBV4-3 with TRBJ1-4; 8 bases match TRBD1. V dropped 1 base and J dropped 7; count of bases not matched to a gene: 5. CDR1 is LGHNA, CDR2 YSLEER, per germline. The length of the CDR3 is 15 residues. CDR3 sequence: CASSQGRGQGEKLFF. Here the CDR3 DNA reads TGCGCCAGCAGCCAAGGCAGGGGGCAGGGTGAAAAACTGTTTTTT.

This chain connects TRBV5-1 to TRBJ2-7, with 8 nucleotides matching TRBD2. The germline V gene has CDR1 SGHRS and CDR2 YFSETQ. The CDR3 contains 13 residues. The V segment lost 4 bases and the J segment 0 bases; nucleotides outside the gene matches: 0. The CDR3: CASSREGSYEQYF. The CDR3 DNA reads TGCGCCAGCAGCCGGGAGGGCTCCTACGAGCAGTACTTC.